This TCR beta chain was identified in a study of control samples from healthy donors and cancer patients (TCRdb year 2020). Library method: the immunoSEQ multiplex PCR assay. TCRdb took this table from immuneACCESS and kept in-frame rearrangements with V and J called. Such tables lack part of the clones; where checked against another copy, unresolved V genes explain under half of the gap, and the rest is unexplained. The sample table shows about 84,000 clones, and about nine tenths are seen once. Together, the top ten hold roughly a sixth of the sample. Worth noting for this clone: Its antigen is not yet known. No base quality information exists; no much larger clone differs at one position.

V was cut back by 4 bases and J by 0 bases, leaving a gap of 7 bases between them. CDR1 and CDR2, looked up from the germline V gene (reference sequence), are LNHDA and SQIVND. The CDR3 sequence holds 14 residues, the cysteine and phenylalanine included. Here the CDR3 DNA is all that survives: 42 bases in frame from base 1. The sequencing input was blood. The sequence was collected from a man between 45 and 60 years old in good health. The V and J genes are TRBV19 and TRBJ1-5; no D gene is confidently identified. The nucleotide sequence reads as follows: TGTGCCAGTAGTAAGTCCCTTAGCAATCAGCCCCAGCATTTT. It translates to CASSKSLSNQPQHF.